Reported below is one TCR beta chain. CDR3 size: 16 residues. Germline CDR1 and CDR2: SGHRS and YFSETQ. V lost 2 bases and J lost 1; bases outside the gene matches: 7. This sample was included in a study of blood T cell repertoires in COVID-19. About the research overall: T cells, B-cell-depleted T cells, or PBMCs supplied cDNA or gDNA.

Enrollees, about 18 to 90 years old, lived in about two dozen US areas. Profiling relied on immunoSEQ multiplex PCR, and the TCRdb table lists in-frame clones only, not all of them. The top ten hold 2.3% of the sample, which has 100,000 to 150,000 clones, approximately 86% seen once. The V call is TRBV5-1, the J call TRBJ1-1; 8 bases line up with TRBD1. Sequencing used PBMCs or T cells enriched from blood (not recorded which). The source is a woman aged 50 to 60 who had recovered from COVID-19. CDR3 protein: CASSLGQGGTNTEAFF. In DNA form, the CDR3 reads TGCGCCAGCAGCTTAGGACAGGGAGGGACGAACACTGAAGCTTTCTTT.